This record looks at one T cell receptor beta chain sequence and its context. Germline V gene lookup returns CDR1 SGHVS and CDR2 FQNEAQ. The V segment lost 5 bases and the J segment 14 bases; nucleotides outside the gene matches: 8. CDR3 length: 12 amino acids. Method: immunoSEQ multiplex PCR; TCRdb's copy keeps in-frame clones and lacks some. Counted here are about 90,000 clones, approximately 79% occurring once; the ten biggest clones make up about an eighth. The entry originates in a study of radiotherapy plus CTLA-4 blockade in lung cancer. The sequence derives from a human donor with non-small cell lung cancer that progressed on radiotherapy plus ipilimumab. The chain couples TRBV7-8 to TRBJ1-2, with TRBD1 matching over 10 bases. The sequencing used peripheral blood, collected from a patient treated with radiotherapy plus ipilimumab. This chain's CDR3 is CASSPGQGWTTF. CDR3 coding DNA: TGTGCCAGCAGCCCGGGACAGGGGTGGACAACCTTC.